This T cell receptor beta chain appears in the sequencing data of a study of T cells in Graves' hyperthyroidism and ophthalmopathy. Study results and caveats: Ophthalmopathy and stable hyperthyroidism were separated by a 13 V-J model. Model output signaled ophthalmopathy a median roughly 6 months ahead of onset.

Stable disease denoted Graves' hyperthyroidism without ophthalmopathy progression within 18 months. About 10 ml of fresh peripheral blood supplied the PBMCs. Remarks on this clonotype: The target antigen is unknown.

Amplification yielded TCR beta CDR3 regions, with RNA transcripts as the source. TCR CDR3 underwent first-round RT-PCR with the HTBI primer set. One entry per CDR3 protein results from TCRdb running MiXCR on the multiplex PCR reads. The sample shows over 200,000 distinct CDR3 sequences, approximately 20% of them seen only once. The sequence came from a man aged 35 to 55 with Graves' hyperthyroidism. The sequenced sample consisted of blood.

The CDR3 sequence: CASSAGQGGNTEAFF. The CDR3 nucleotides read TGTGCCAGCTCGGCAGGACAGGGTGGGAACACTGAAGCTTTCTTT. The chain recombines TRBV18 with TRBJ1-1; the match to TRBD1 covers 8 bases. Per the germline V gene, CDR1 is KGHSH and CDR2 is LQKENI. With 6 bases clipped from V and 1 base from J, the junction kept 7 bases outside the gene matches. The CDR3 covers 15 residues.